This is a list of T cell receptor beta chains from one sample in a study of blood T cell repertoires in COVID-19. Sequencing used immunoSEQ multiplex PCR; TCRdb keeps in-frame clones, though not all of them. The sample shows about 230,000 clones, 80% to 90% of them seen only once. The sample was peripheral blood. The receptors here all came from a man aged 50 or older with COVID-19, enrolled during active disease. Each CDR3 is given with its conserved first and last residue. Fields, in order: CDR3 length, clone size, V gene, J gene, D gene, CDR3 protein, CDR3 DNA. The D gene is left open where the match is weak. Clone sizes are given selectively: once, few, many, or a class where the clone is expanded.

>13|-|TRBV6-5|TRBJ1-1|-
CASSYARGTEAFF
TGTGCCAGCAGTTATGCCCGGGGGACTGAAGCTTTCTTT
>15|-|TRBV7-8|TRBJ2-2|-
CASKSNPGVTGELFF
TGTGCCAGCAAGTCAAATCCGGGAGTCACCGGGGAGCTGTTTTTT
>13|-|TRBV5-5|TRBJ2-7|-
CASSLYWTEKQYF
TGTGCCAGCAGCCTATACTGGACAGAGAAGCAGTACTTC
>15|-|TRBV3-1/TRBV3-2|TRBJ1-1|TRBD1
CASSQQTGGNTEAFF
TGTGCCAGCAGCCAACAGACAGGGGGTAACACTGAAGCTTTCTTT
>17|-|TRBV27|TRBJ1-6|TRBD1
CASSSDRSYPPNSPLHF
TGTGCCAGCAGTTCGGACAGGAGCTATCCCCCTAATTCACCCCTCCACTTT
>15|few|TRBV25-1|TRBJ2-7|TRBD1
CASSESGQGRHEQYF
TGTGCCAGCAGTGAATCGGGACAGGGACGGCACGAGCAGTACTTC
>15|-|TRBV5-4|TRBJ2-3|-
CATRGGDTNTGTQYF
TGTGCCACCCGGGGTGGAGACACCAACACGGGTACGCAGTATTTT
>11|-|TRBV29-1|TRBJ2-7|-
CSVDLGLEQYF
TGCAGCGTTGATCTCGGGTTGGAGCAGTACTTC
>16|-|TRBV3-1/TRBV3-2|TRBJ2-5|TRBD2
CASSRTSGGRQETQYF
TGTGCCAGCAGCCGTACTAGCGGGGGCCGCCAAGAGACCCAGTACTTC
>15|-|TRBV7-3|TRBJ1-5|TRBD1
CASSLSGGSNQPQHF
TGTGCCAGCAGCTTATCAGGGGGTAGCAATCAGCCCCAGCATTTT
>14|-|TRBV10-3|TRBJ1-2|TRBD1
CAISEPDRENGYTF
TGTGCCATCAGTGAGCCGGACAGGGAGAACGGCTACACCTTC
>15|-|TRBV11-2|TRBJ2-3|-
CASILSGGTWNTQYF
TGTGCCAGCATCCTGTCGGGTGGTACCTGGAATACGCAGTATTTT
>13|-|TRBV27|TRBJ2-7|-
CASSSLDSYEQYF
TGTGCCAGCAGTTCGCTAGATTCCTACGAGCAGTACTTC
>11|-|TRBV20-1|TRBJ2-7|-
CSAVPQNEQYF
TGCAGTGCGGTCCCCCAGAACGAGCAGTACTTC
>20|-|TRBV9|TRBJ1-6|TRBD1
CASSLEDRVRYGSYNSPLHF
TGTGCCAGCAGCCTAGAGGACAGGGTCCGGTATGGGTCCTATAATTCACCCCTCCACTTT
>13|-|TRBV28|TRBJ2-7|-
CASSFTGQDEQYF
TGTGCCAGCAGTTTTACAGGTCAAGACGAGCAGTACTTC
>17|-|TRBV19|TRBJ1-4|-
CASSIEGDSATNEKLFF
TGTGCCAGTAGTATAGAAGGCGACAGCGCAACTAATGAAAAACTGTTTTTT
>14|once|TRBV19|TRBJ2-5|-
CASSIGRQSETQYF
TGTGCCAGTAGTATAGGTAGACAGTCAGAGACCCAGTACTTC
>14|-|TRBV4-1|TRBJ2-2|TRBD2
CASSPIAGSGELFF
TGCGCCAGCAGCCCGATAGCGGGGTCCGGGGAGCTGTTTTTT
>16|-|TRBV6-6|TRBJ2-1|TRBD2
CASSYSVGGRNNEQFF
TGTGCCAGCAGTTACTCAGTCGGGGGGAGGAACAATGAGCAGTTCTTC
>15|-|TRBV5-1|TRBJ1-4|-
CASSLAGTQGEKLFF
TGCGCCAGCAGCTTGGCCGGGACACAGGGTGAAAAACTGTTTTTT
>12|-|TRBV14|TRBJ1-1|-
CASSKRQHPAFF
TGTGCCAGCAGCAAGCGACAGCACCCGGCTTTCTTT